This TCR beta chain is from a study of T cell responses to AZD1222 COVID-19 vaccine. Study-wide results and caveats: Vaccination with two AZD1222 doses was followed by a rise in Spike-specific TCR breadth and depth. White British donors predominated, females outnumbered males, and clonal diversity was possibly underestimated. Repertoire samples came only from after the peak T cell response. Baseline seropositivity characterized only six AZD1222 recipients.

The V gene's germline CDR1 is SGHTA and CDR2 FQGTGA. The V segment lost 4 bases and the J segment 7 bases; nucleotides outside the gene matches: 9. This CDR3 contains 15 residues. Clones were sequenced by immunoSEQ multiplex PCR, and TCRdb holds only the in-frame ones, with some missing. The sample shows 95,000 to 150,000 clones, more than 85% of them seen only once. As concerns this clone: What it binds is not known.

The chain combines TRBV7-3 with TRBJ1-4; 7 bases agree with TRBD1. This sample comprised peripheral blood, obtained on day 0 of MenACWY control vaccination. The receptor's source is an adult in good health. The CDR3: CASSSLGQEGEKLFF. Here the CDR3 DNA reads TGTGCCAGCAGCTCCTTAGGACAGGAAGGTGAAAAACTGTTTTTT.